Presented here are 7 T cell receptor beta chains from one specimen sequenced in a study of blood T cell repertoires in COVID-19. The method was immunoSEQ multiplex PCR; TCRdb's version includes in-frame clones alone and lacks a portion of them. In the table there are more than 100,000 clones, roughly 70% of which are singletons. The specimen was peripheral blood. Receptors originate from a human donor with acute or convalescent COVID-19. The donor label of this sample is uncertain.

The rearrangement uses TRBV5-1 and TRBJ2-7, with unresolved D. The CDR3 sequence is 16 residues long. V dropped 0 bases and J dropped 4 bases, with 17 bases sitting between them. CDR1 is SGHRS, CDR2 YFSETQ, per germline. CDR3 in amino acids: CASSLDLRGGIYEQYF. For the CDR3, the DNA is TGCGCCAGCAGCTTGGACCTTCGCGGCGGAATTTACGAGCAGTACTTC.

The V call is TRBV7-9, the J call TRBJ1-6, with no clear D. Per the germline V gene, CDR1 is SEHNR and CDR2 is FQNEAQ (reference sequence). V gave up 1 base and J gave up 8 bases, with 6 bases separating them. This CDR3 is built from 13 residues. CDR3 bases: TGTGCCAGCAGCTTAGTTTCGGATTCACCCCTCCACTTT. It translates to CASSLVSDSPLHF.

This clone was seen ten or more times. V and J are TRBV7-2 and TRBJ2-3; maybe TRBD1 (6 bases). Germline CDR1 SGHTA, CDR2 FQGNSA. The CDR3 runs to 15 residues. Deletions cut 8 bases from V and 1 base from J, with 16 bases between. As DNA, the CDR3 is TGTGCCAGCTCCCTGAGGGGGACCGGCACAGATACGCAGTATTTT. Its translation: CASSLRGTGTDTQYF.

V usage is TRBV19 and J usage is TRBJ1-4; no firm D call. The ends were cut back, 6 bases at V and 5 bases at J, with 13 bases in the middle. CDR3 length: 14 amino acids. CDR1 and CDR2 (germline): LNHDA, SQIVND (reference sequence). The CDR3 DNA reads as TGTGCCAGTAGCCAGACCGGGAGGAATGAAAAACTGTTTTTT. It translates to CASSQTGRNEKLFF.

The gene calls are TRBV5-1 and TRBJ1-1; possibly TRBD1 for D (6 bases). Germline V lookup: CDR1 SGHRS, CDR2 YFSETQ. Deletions cut 1 base from V and 0 bases from J, with 10 bases between. The CDR3 is 15 amino acids. CDR3 in amino acids: CASSLKAGVNTEAFF. CDR3 DNA: TGCGCCAGCAGCTTGAAGGCAGGGGTGAACACTGAAGCTTTCTTT.

The chain has TRBV3-1 (or the pseudogene TRBV3-2) and TRBJ2-5, with a tentative D call TRBD1 (6 bases). The germline V and J ends were trimmed by 4 bases and 2 bases, with 11 bases remaining between them. This CDR3 has 14 amino acids. Germline CDR1 is LGHDT and CDR2 is YNNKEL (reference sequence). The CDR3 spells CASSPYRDQETQYF. In DNA form, the CDR3 reads TGTGCCAGCAGCCCCTACAGGGATCAAGAGACCCAGTACTTC.

CDR3 coding DNA: TGTGCCAGCAGGCAACTCGGGGATTCACCCCTCCACTTT. It encodes CASRQLGDSPLHF. The gene calls are TRBV11-2 and TRBJ1-6; no definite D call. Germline values: CDR1 SGHAT, CDR2 FQNNGV. The V gene lost 6 bases and the J gene lost 8 bases, with 11 bases spanning the gap. There are 13 residues in the CDR3.